A selection of T cell receptor beta chains follows, all from one sample in a study of cytomegalovirus exposure and HLA in healthy donors. Here immunoSEQ multiplex PCR was the method, and the copy in TCRdb shows in-frame clones only, minus some. The repertoire holds 110,000 or so clones, with 75% to 90% as singletons. The sample comprised PBMCs. These receptors were taken from a man aged 25-45 years in good health and CMV-seropositive. The CDR3 runs from the conserved cysteine through the conserved F or W. A D gene is named only where the DNA matches it firmly. Size is omitted from some rows. Given values are once, few, many or a class for expanded clones.

v_call	clone_size	d_call	j_call	cdr3_nt	cdr3_aa
TRBV6-5	-	-	TRBJ2-7	TGTGCCAGCAGGGAACAGGTTGTCTCACTGTGGCAGTACTTC	CASREQVVSLWQYF
TRBV5-1	-	-	TRBJ1-2	TGCGCCAGCAGCACCTCCATGGGGGCCTATGGCTACACCTTC	CASSTSMGAYGYTF
TRBV5-5	-	TRBD1	TRBJ2-1	TGTGCCAGCAGCGCGACAGGGATCGCCAATGAGCAGTTCTTC	CASSATGIANEQFF
TRBV28	-	-	TRBJ2-2	TGTGCCAGCACCCTCGGGACCGGGGAGCTGTTTTTT	CASTLGTGELFF
TRBV27	-	TRBD2	TRBJ2-7	TGTGCCAGCAGTCCAACTAGCGGGGGGTTTGCCTACGAGCAGTACTTC	CASSPTSGGFAYEQYF
TRBV18	-	-	TRBJ1-2	TGTGCCAGCTCGAATCAGGGTTACTATGGCTACACCTTC	CASSNQGYYGYTF
TRBV19	-	-	TRBJ1-5	TGTGCCAGTAGTAGCGGGGCGAGGAGCAATCAGCCCCAGCATTTT	CASSSGARSNQPQHF
TRBV6-5	-	TRBD1	TRBJ1-3	TGTGCCAGCAGTCCGGGACAGGGCTGGGGAAACACCATATATTTT	CASSPGQGWGNTIYF
TRBV5-1	-	-	TRBJ1-1	TGCGCCAGCAGCTTGGAGCGGGGCATGGGCACTGAAGCTTTCTTT	CASSLERGMGTEAFF
TRBV4-1	-	TRBD2	TRBJ2-1	TGCGCCAGCAGCCAACATAGCGGGGGGGCCATGGATACTGAGCAGTTCTTC	CASSQHSGGAMDTEQFF
TRBV15	few	-	TRBJ1-2	TGTGCCACCAGCAGAGAGACAGGATCGGACTATGGCTACACCTTC	CATSRETGSDYGYTF
TRBV5-6	few	TRBD1	TRBJ1-6	TGTGCCAGCAGCTTGAGGGACAGGGGGATGTTTTCACCCCTCCACTTT	CASSLRDRGMFSPLHF
TRBV4-1	-	TRBD2	TRBJ2-7	TGCGCCAGCAGCCCCTCACCTAGCGGGGCCTACGAGCAGTACTTC	CASSPSPSGAYEQYF
TRBV7-8	few	-	TRBJ2-7	TGTGCCAGCAGCCCCGCGAGCACCCCTCTTTTCGAGTACTTC	CASSPASTPLFEYF
TRBV14	-	-	TRBJ2-7	TGTGCCAGCAGCCAAACCAGGGGCTCGGTTTACGAGCAGTACTTC	CASSQTRGSVYEQYF
TRBV27	-	-	TRBJ2-1	TGTGCCAGTTACACACAGTGGGGGGATAATGAGCAGTTCTTC	CASYTQWGDNEQFF
TRBV19	-	TRBD2	TRBJ2-7	TGTGCCAGTAGTATAGGGGGGGGCTACGAGCAGTACTTC	CASSIGGGYEQYF
TRBV11-3	-	-	TRBJ2-2	TGTGCCAGCAGATCGAAACAGGTGAACACCGGGGAGCTGTTTTTT	CASRSKQVNTGELFF
TRBV9	-	TRBD1	TRBJ1-2	TGTGCCAGCAGCCATTTAACAGGGGGCGGAGGCTACACCTTC	CASSHLTGGGGYTF
TRBV29-1	-	TRBD1	TRBJ2-7	TGCAGCGCTACCAAGGGACAGGATAACTACGAGCAGTACTTC	CSATKGQDNYEQYF
TRBV30	-	-	TRBJ2-5	TGTGCCTGGAGGCCGTCCGGGGGGCGAGAGACCCAGTACTTC	CAWRPSGGRETQYF
TRBV2	-	-	TRBJ2-6	TGTGCCAGCAGTGGGACTGCTGGGGCCAACGTCCTGACTTTC	CASSGTAGANVLTF
TRBV7-2	-	-	TRBJ2-5	TGTGCCAGCACCCCAGGGCGGGGAGACGAGACCCAGTACTTC	CASTPGRGDETQYF
TRBV5-1	few	-	TRBJ2-5	TGCGCCAGCAGTGGCGGGGCTCAAGAGACCCAGTACTTC	CASSGGAQETQYF
TRBV10-1	-	-	TRBJ2-2	TGCGCCAGCTCCTTCAGTGCGAACACCGGGGAGCTGTTTTTT	CASSFSANTGELFF
TRBV19	-	TRBD2	TRBJ2-3	TGTGCCAGTAGTATCTTGGGGCGGGGGAGCGCAGATACGCAGTATTTT	CASSILGRGSADTQYF